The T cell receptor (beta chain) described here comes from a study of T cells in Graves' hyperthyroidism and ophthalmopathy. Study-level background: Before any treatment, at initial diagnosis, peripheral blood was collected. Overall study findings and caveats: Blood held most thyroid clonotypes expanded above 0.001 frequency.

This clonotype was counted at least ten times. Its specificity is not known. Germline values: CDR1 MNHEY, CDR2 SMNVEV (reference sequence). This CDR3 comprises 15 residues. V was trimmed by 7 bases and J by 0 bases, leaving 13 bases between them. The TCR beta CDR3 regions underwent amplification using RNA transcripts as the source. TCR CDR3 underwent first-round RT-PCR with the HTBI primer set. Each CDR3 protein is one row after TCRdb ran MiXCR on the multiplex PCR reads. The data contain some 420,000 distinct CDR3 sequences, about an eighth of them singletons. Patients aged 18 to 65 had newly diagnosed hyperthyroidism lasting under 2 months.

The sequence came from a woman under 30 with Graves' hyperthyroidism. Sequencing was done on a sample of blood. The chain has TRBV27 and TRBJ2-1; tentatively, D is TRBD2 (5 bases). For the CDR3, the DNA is TGTGCCAGCAACCCCCCGGAGGTCTCCTACAATGAGCAGTTCTTC. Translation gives CASNPPEVSYNEQFF.